Below, 27 T cell receptor beta chains from the same sample are listed, as sequenced in a study of response to subunit inactivated influenza vaccine. TCRdb reprocessed the RT-PCR reads via MiXCR and lists one record per CDR3 protein. In the table there are just under 550,000 distinct CDR3 sequences, approximately 20% of which are singletons. The same sample was also studied in work on T cells expressing NK-cell markers. That paper notes: 5'RACE template switching with UMIs generated TCR beta cDNA.

Sequenced here: CD4+ T cells sorted from PBMCs, sampled approximately 13 days after vaccination. These TCRs come from a man between 50 and 59 years old who received an inactivated influenza vaccine.

This clonotype appeared many times. The chain joins TRBV20-1 to TRBJ1-1; D gene uncertain. CDR1 DFQATT and CDR2 SNEGSKA come from the germline V gene (reference sequence). This CDR3 has 13 residues. CDR3 residues: CRAGTGMNTEAFF. The CDR3 DNA reads as TGCAGGGCTGGAACGGGAATGAACACTGAAGCTTTCTTT.

This clonotype was counted a few times. The chain employs TRBV29-1 and TRBJ1-1, with 9 bases that match TRBD1. With V trimmed by 6 bases and J by 2 bases, 7 bases remained unmatched. The CDR3 sequence is 14 residues long. Germline V gives CDR1 SQVTM, CDR2 ANQGSEA. The CDR3 DNA is TGCAGCGTCTCCTTCACAGGGGGCAACACTGAAGCTTTCTTT. Its translation is CSVSFTGGNTEAFF. The variable domain in full, completed from reference TRBV29-1 and TRBJ1-1, reads SAVISQKPSRDICQRGTSLTIQCQVDSQVTMMFWYRQQPGQSLTLIATANQGSEATYESGFVIDKFPISRPNLTFSTLTVSNMSPEDSSIYLCSVSFTGGNTEAFFGQGTRLTVV.

This clonotype was seen a handful of times. This chain uses TRBV6-2 or TRBV6-3 with TRBJ1-2; unclear D gene. The CDR3 sequence is 12 residues long. CDR1 and CDR2 from the germline V gene are MNHEY and SVGEGT. Trimming pared 2 bases from V and 5 bases from J, leaving 6 bases between. This CDR3 is CASSYTEYGYTF. For the CDR3, the DNA is TGTGCCAGCAGTTACACTGAGTATGGCTACACCTTC.

The chain combines TRBV4-3 with TRBJ2-1; no clear D. The V and J ends lost 1 base and 2 bases respectively, with 9 bases between them. CDR3 length equals 15 residues. Germline V gene data show CDR1 as LGHNA and CDR2 as YSLEER. CDR3 sequence: CASSQVVETYNEQFF. DNA for the CDR3: TGCGCCAGCAGCCAAGTGGTGGAGACCTACAATGAGCAGTTCTTC.

This chain uses TRBV7-9 with TRBJ2-3, with 9 bases fitting TRBD1. There are 16 residues in the CDR3. V gave up 4 bases and J gave up 0 bases; unmatched junction bases: 5. The germline V gene encodes CDR1 SEHNR and CDR2 FQNEAQ (reference sequence). CDR3 sequence: CASSSTGTGSTDTQYF. Written as DNA, the CDR3 is TGTGCCAGCAGCTCCACCGGGACAGGGAGCACAGATACGCAGTATTTT.

This chain joins TRBV6-1 and TRBJ2-3; 7 nucleotides align to TRBD1. This CDR3 comprises 14 residues. In germline, CDR1 is MNHNS, CDR2 SASEGT. The V and J ends lost 7 bases and 5 bases, in that order; junction bases with no gene match: 9. The CDR3 nucleotides are TGTGCCAGCAAGAGGGACAGCCGGTTAGATACGCAGTATTTT. This translates into CASKRDSRLDTQYF.

This sequence joins TRBV30 and TRBJ2-4; maybe TRBD2 (6 bases). The CDR3 extends over 12 amino acids. Germline CDR1 GTSNPN, CDR2 SVGIG (reference sequence). Trimming removed 5 bases from V and 4 bases from J, with 9 bases in between. CDR3 nucleotides: TGTGCCTGGGGGGGGTCTAAAAACATTCAGTACTTC. Translating gives CAWGGSKNIQYF.

The V gene is TRBV3-1, the J gene TRBJ2-7; TRBD1 aligns across 7 bases. Trimming took 4 bases from V and 4 from J; bases not matched to a gene: 10. The CDR3 covers 15 residues. CDR1 is LGHDT, CDR2 YNNKEL, per germline (reference sequence). Here the CDR3 DNA reads TGTGCCAGCAGCCCCCAGACAGGGAGAGGGTACGAGCAGTACTTC. Protein: CASSPQTGRGYEQYF.

The rearrangement uses TRBV20-1 and TRBJ2-1; either TRBD1 or TRBD2 may supply D (6 bases each). Trimming stripped 3 bases from V and 7 bases from J, with 16 bases between. The CDR3 runs to 14 residues. Germline V gene sequence: CDR1 DFQATT, CDR2 SNEGSKA (reference sequence). CDR3 DNA: TGCAGTGCTAGGGGGGCACTAGCCGGAAATGAGCAGTTCTTC. Protein sequence: CSARGALAGNEQFF.

The rearrangement joins TRBV9 to TRBJ2-5; 8 bases match TRBD2. V shed 0 bases and J 0 bases; nucleotides not matched to a gene: 4. Germline CDR1 is SGDLS and CDR2 is YYNGEE. The length of the CDR3 is 16 residues. This chain's CDR3 is CASSVGVGRDQETQYF. CDR3 DNA sequence: TGTGCCAGCAGCGTAGGGGTCGGGAGGGACCAAGAGACCCAGTACTTC.

This chain uses TRBV6-2 or TRBV6-3 with TRBJ2-5; maybe TRBD2 (5 bases). The CDR3 contains 15 residues. The V and J ends lost 5 bases and 2 bases respectively, with 15 bases between them. The germline CDR1 and CDR2 sequences are MNHEY and SVGEGT. Here the CDR3 reads CASSQSGLLQETQYF. CDR3 DNA: TGTGCCAGCAGTCAATCAGGACTCCTTCAAGAGACCCAGTACTTC.

There are a few counts of this clonotype. J is TRBJ2-3 and V is TRBV18; D is perhaps TRBD1 (6 bases). The CDR3 has 19 residues. Germline assignment: CDR1 KGHSH and CDR2 LQKENI. V was cut by 1 base and J by 2 bases, with 22 bases left in between. The CDR3 is CASSPRDTGGSASTDTQYF. The CDR3 DNA reads as TGTGCCAGCTCACCACGGGACACCGGTGGGAGCGCCTCCACAGATACGCAGTATTTT. Using reference TRBV18 and TRBJ2-3 for the parts outside the CDR3, the full variable domain is NAGVMQNPRHLVRRRGQEARLRCSPMKGHSHVYWYRQLPEEGLKFMVYLQKENIIDESGMPKERFSAEFPKEGPSILRIQQVVRGDSAAYFCASSPRDTGGSASTDTQYFGPGTRLTVL.

This clonotype was seen a few times. The chain combines TRBV7-2 with TRBJ1-1; no clear D gene. The V and J ends lost 1 base and 4 bases respectively, with 10 bases between them. In germline, CDR1 is SGHTA, CDR2 FQGNSA. The CDR3 length is 14 residues. The CDR3 spells CASSLEGRATEAFF. The CDR3 region has the DNA TGTGCCAGCAGCTTAGAAGGCAGAGCCACTGAAGCTTTCTTT.

J is TRBJ2-1 and V is TRBV3-1; 12 nucleotides match TRBD2. The CDR3 sequence is 15 residues long. Trimming at V came to 4 bases and at J to 7 bases, leaving 5 bases not matched to a gene. Germline CDR1 reads LGHDT; CDR2 reads YNNKEL (reference sequence). CDR3 DNA: TGTGCCAGCAGCCCGACTAGCGGGAGAGGGAATGAGCAGTTCTTC. Its protein product is CASSPTSGRGNEQFF.

This chain links TRBV5-6 with TRBJ2-2; a weak D match, TRBD1 (5 bases). There are 15 residues in the CDR3. V was cut by 3 bases and J by 2 bases, with 11 bases left in between. Germline V CDR1 and CDR2: SGHDT, YYEEEE. The CDR3 protein is CASSSLDSNTGELFF. The CDR3 nucleotides read TGTGCCAGCAGCTCATTAGACAGTAACACCGGGGAGCTGTTTTTT.

The chain employs TRBV5-1 and TRBJ2-2; unclear D gene. Germline CDR1 SGHRS, CDR2 YFSETQ. Trimming left V 1 base short and J 3 bases short, with 10 bases between. This CDR3 has 15 residues. CDR3 sequence (DNA): TGCGCCAGCAGCTTGATGCCCTCGGACACCGGGGAGCTGTTTTTT. It translates to CASSLMPSDTGELFF.

The chain uses TRBV12-3 or TRBV12-4 and TRBJ2-7; D is ambiguous. The CDR3 has 14 residues. The V gene lost 5 bases and the J gene lost 6 bases, with 17 bases spanning the gap. The CDR3 DNA reads as TGTGCCAGCAGTCCTGCCTTTGGGAAAGGCGAGCAGTACTTC. Translating it yields CASSPAFGKGEQYF.

About this clonotype itself: Lacking the conserved final phenylalanine or tryptophan, this CDR3 likely reflects a read error. V is TRBV18 and J is TRBJ2-5; D not certain. Germline assignment: CDR1 KGHSH and CDR2 LQKENI. The CDR3 contains 13 residues. V lost 4 bases, J lost 2 bases, and 8 bases lay in between. CDR3 protein: CASSRNTQETQYS. CDR3 DNA: TGTGCCAGCTCACGGAATACACAAGAGACCCAGTACTCC.

The gene calls are TRBV9 and TRBJ2-5; 7 nucleotides align to TRBD1. CDR3 length: 14 residues. Germline CDR1 is SGDLS and CDR2 is YYNGEE. V shed 7 bases and J 2 bases; nucleotides not matched to a gene: 8. CDR3 protein: CASGRTGRQETQYF. The CDR3 DNA is TGTGCCAGCGGGCGGACAGGCCGTCAAGAGACCCAGTACTTC.

This clonotype turned up a few times. The chain has TRBV5-1 and TRBJ1-1, with unresolved D. V was clipped by 3 bases and J by 0 bases, with 12 bases between them. Germline values: CDR1 SGHRS, CDR2 YFSETQ. The CDR3 is 15 amino acids. DNA of the CDR3: TGCGCCAGCAGCTCCCAGAATCAAATGAACACTGAAGCTTTCTTT. Translating it yields CASSSQNQMNTEAFF.

The gene calls are TRBV18 and TRBJ2-5; 8 nucleotides align to TRBD2. CDR1 is KGHSH and CDR2 is LQKENI in the germline V gene. The CDR3 has 14 residues. Trimming cost V 3 bases and J 5 bases; bases outside gene matches: 5. The CDR3 DNA reads as TGTGCCAGCTCACCTGGGACTAGGACGGAGACCCAGTACTTC. It yields the protein CASSPGTRTETQYF.

V is TRBV12-3 or TRBV12-4 and J is TRBJ2-3; TRBD2 matches at 7 bases. CDR3 size: 15 residues. V trimming: 3 bases; J trimming: 7 bases; junction bases outside the gene matches: 10. In DNA form, the CDR3 reads TGTGCCAGCAGTTTTATTGGCGGGAGTAGGAATACGCAGTATTTT. This sequence encodes CASSFIGGSRNTQYF.

The chain couples TRBV2 to TRBJ1-6, with TRBD1 identical over 10 bases. The J segment lost 10 bases and the V segment lost 6 bases, leaving 3 bases of the junction unmatched. The CDR3 covers 13 residues. Germline values: CDR1 SNHLY, CDR2 FYNNEI. CDR3 loop: CASRDRGISPLHF. The CDR3 coding sequence is TGTGCCAGCAGGGACAGGGGGATCTCACCCCTCCACTTT.

This rearrangement joins TRBV15 to TRBJ2-1; no clear D gene. The CDR3 is 13 residues long. Germline CDR1 is LNHNV and CDR2 is YYDKDF (reference sequence). V shed 1 base and J shed 9 bases, with 10 bases lying between them. Written as DNA, the CDR3 is TGTGCCACCAGCAGAGCTCTCGCAGGTGAGCAGTTCTTC. This gives the protein CATSRALAGEQFF.

The V and J genes are TRBV2 and TRBJ2-4; possible D gene TRBD2, 6 bases. Trimming pared 6 bases from V and 5 bases from J, leaving 17 bases between. CDR1 and CDR2 from the germline V gene are SNHLY and FYNNEI. CDR3 size: 15 residues. The CDR3 bases are TGTGCCAGCAGCACCACCGGGGGTGGGGAAAACATTCAGTACTTC. Protein sequence: CASSTTGGGENIQYF.

The chain uses TRBV21-1 and TRBJ2-3. TRBV21-1 is assigned pseudogene status. The CDR3 sequence is 15 residues long. The CDR3 loop is CASSISRFSTDTQYF. The CDR3, as DNA: TGTGCCAGCAGCATATCTAGGTTTAGCACAGATACGCAGTATTTT.

The chain combines TRBV7-8 with TRBJ1-5; weak D call: TRBD1 (5 bases). CDR3 length: 18 residues. V was pared by 0 bases and J by 4 bases, with 19 bases between. Germline V CDR1 and CDR2: SGHVS, FQNEAQ. This CDR3 is CASSLALTVSRPNQPQHF. The CDR3 DNA reads as TGTGCCAGCAGCTTAGCCTTGACAGTCTCCCGGCCGAATCAGCCCCAGCATTTT.